The 19 T cell receptor beta chains presented below share a single source sample, sequenced in a study of Graves' ophthalmopathy and Graves' hyperthyroidism. Amplified TCR beta CDR3 regions were obtained using RNA transcripts as template. HTBI primers primed a first-round RT-PCR, and a second-round multiplex PCR followed. TCRdb used MiXCR to reprocess the multiplex PCR reads, holding one entry per CDR3 protein. The table shows about 480,000 distinct CDR3 sequences, with approximately 15% occurring only once. The sequencing sample was made of blood. These receptors were taken from a woman between 25 and 40 years old with Graves' ophthalmopathy.

At least ten counts were recorded for this clonotype. V usage is TRBV20-1 and J usage is TRBJ2-5; no definite D call. Germline values: CDR1 DFQATT, CDR2 SNEGSKA (reference sequence). CDR3 length equals 11 residues. V dropped 3 bases and J dropped 5 bases, with 7 bases sitting between them. The CDR3 sequence: CSASLQETQYF. CDR3 in DNA: TGCAGTGCTAGTTTACAGGAGACCCAGTACTTC.

This clonotype was counted ten times or more. The chain recombines TRBV19 with TRBJ1-1; 10 bases align to TRBD1. CDR1 LNHDA and CDR2 SQIVND come from the germline V gene (reference sequence). J was trimmed by 1 base and V by 6 bases; bases with no gene match: 5. This CDR3 has 15 amino acids. CDR3: CASRGQGDRNTEAFF. In DNA, the CDR3 is TGTGCCAGTAGAGGACAGGGGGACCGGAACACTGAAGCTTTCTTT.

In its sample, this clonotype was seen many times. The chain combines TRBV12-3 or TRBV12-4 with TRBJ2-7; D possibly uses TRBD1 or TRBD2 (7 bases each). This CDR3 region has 14 residues. Trimming pared 9 bases from V and 1 base from J, leaving 16 bases between. The CDR3 bases are TGTGCCAGACCCACAGGGGAGGGATCCTACGAGCAGTACTTC. As protein: CARPTGEGSYEQYF.

This clonotype was observed at least ten times. The genes are TRBV20-1 and TRBJ1-1; no firm D call. V gave up 3 bases and J gave up 1 base, with 9 bases separating them. CDR3 length: 13 residues. Looked up from germline, CDR1 is DFQATT and CDR2 is SNEGSKA (reference sequence). The CDR3 DNA follows: TGCAGTGCTAGTCGGCCGGGGAACACTGAAGCTTTCTTT. Translation gives CSASRPGNTEAFF.

This clonotype was detected many times. The rearrangement joins TRBV6-2 or TRBV6-3 to TRBJ2-3, with no clear D. The V gene lost 3 bases and the J gene lost 4 bases, with 5 bases spanning the gap. Germline V CDR1 and CDR2: MNHEY, SVGEGT. This CDR3 comprises 12 residues. The CDR3 sequence is CASSYRPDTQYF. CDR3 DNA sequence: TGTGCCAGCAGTTATAGGCCAGATACGCAGTATTTT.

The J gene is TRBJ1-1, the V gene TRBV11-2; 9 nucleotides match TRBD1. V shed 5 bases, J shed 11 bases, and the junction held 9 bases outside the gene matches. The CDR3 loop spans 13 amino acids. Per the germline V gene, CDR1 is SGHAT and CDR2 is FQNNGV. CDR3 nucleotide sequence: TGTGCCAGCAGCGCGTCCGGGACAGGGTCGGCTTTCTTT. This translates into CASSASGTGSAFF.

This clonotype was counted at least ten times. The chain combines TRBV5-1 with TRBJ2-5, with 7 bases that match TRBD2. The CDR3 length is 14 residues. Trimming took 2 bases from V and 4 from J; bases not matched to a gene: 5. Germline CDR1 and CDR2: SGHRS and YFSETQ. Here the CDR3 reads CASSFLTGGETQYF. In DNA form, the CDR3 reads TGCGCCAGCAGCTTCCTGACGGGAGGAGAGACCCAGTACTTC.

The table lists this clonotype with many counts. The chain recombines TRBV28 with TRBJ1-2; D is uncertain. V was trimmed by 6 bases and J by 5 bases, leaving 7 bases between them. The CDR3 contains 11 residues. Per the germline V gene, CDR1 is MDHEN and CDR2 is SYDVKM. Here the CDR3 reads CASRPEYGYTF. The CDR3 DNA reads as TGTGCCAGCAGGCCAGAATATGGCTACACCTTC.

In its sample, this clonotype was seen a few times. A much larger clone lies a single base off, so this may be a read error. The V gene is TRBV11-1, the J gene TRBJ2-2; D is ambiguous. The CDR3 runs to 17 residues. Germline V gene lookup returns CDR1 SGHAT and CDR2 FQDESV (reference sequence). The CDR3 is CANSLGYGSPRAGELFF. CDR3 sequence (DNA): TGTGCCAACAGCTTAGGGTACGGGTCCCCGAGAGCCGGGGAGCTGTTTTTT.

In the case of this clonotype: A junction boundary mismatches the germline segment, possibly from a read error. The V and J genes are TRBV10-3 and TRBJ1-2; TRBD1 matches 8 bases. This CDR3 spans 11 amino acids. Germline values: CDR1 ENHRY, CDR2 SYGVKD. The CDR3 DNA is TGTGCCATCAAAGAGAGGGACAGGTCGGCCTTC. This gives the protein CAIKERDRSAF.

This clonotype has a count of ten or more. The chain couples TRBV12-3 or TRBV12-4 to TRBJ2-7; TRBD2 is a possible D gene (5 bases). The CDR3 runs to 15 residues. The V gene lost 1 base and the J gene lost 1 base, with 11 bases spanning the gap. The CDR3 DNA reads TGTGCCAGCAGTTTAGGTATTTCGGGGTCCTACGAGCAGTACTTC. Amino acid sequence: CASSLGISGSYEQYF.

This clonotype was counted at least ten times. The genes are TRBV28 and TRBJ2-7, with 10 bases identical to TRBD1. J gave up 4 bases and V 3 bases, and 6 bases lay outside the gene matches. CDR1 and CDR2 from the germline V gene are MDHEN and SYDVKM. The CDR3 runs to 15 residues. CDR3 nucleotide sequence: TGTGCCAGCAGTTTGGCCGGACAGGGGGGATACGAGCAGTACTTC. This gives the protein CASSLAGQGGYEQYF.

This clonotype has just a few counts. The V gene is TRBV18, the J gene TRBJ2-2; D is possibly TRBD2 (5 bases). The CDR3 has 16 amino acids. The germline gives CDR1 KGHSH, CDR2 LQKENI. The ends were cut back, 0 bases at V and 1 base at J, with 9 bases in the middle. In DNA, the CDR3 is TGTGCCAGCTCACCACCCGTCGGGATGAACACCGGGGAGCTGTTTTTT. Its translation: CASSPPVGMNTGELFF. Supplemented by reference TRBV18 and TRBJ2-2, the full variable domain reads NAGVMQNPRHLVRRRGQEARLRCSPMKGHSHVYWYRQLPEEGLKFMVYLQKENIIDESGMPKERFSAEFPKEGPSILRIQQVVRGDSAAYFCASSPPVGMNTGELFFGEGSRLTVL.

The J gene is TRBJ1-1, the V gene TRBV28; the D is unclear. Germline V gene lookup returns CDR1 MDHEN and CDR2 SYDVKM. The CDR3 runs 15 residues. Trimming took 4 bases from V and 0 from J, leaving 12 bases between them. The DNA of the CDR3 is TGTGCCAGCAGTTCCCCCTGGACGGTGAACACTGAAGCTTTCTTT. Translating it yields CASSSPWTVNTEAFF.

The chain links TRBV6-5 to TRBJ1-6; 7 bases line up with TRBD1. From germline, CDR1 is MNHEY and CDR2 SVGAGI. Trimming at V came to 3 bases and at J to 7 bases, leaving 9 bases not matched to a gene. The CDR3 consists of 16 residues. CDR3 DNA sequence: TGTGCCAGCAGTTATCTTTGGGACAGACTAAATTCACCCCTCCACTTT. Residues: CASSYLWDRLNSPLHF.

This clonotype turned up a few times. The chain has TRBV4-2 and TRBJ2-6, with a tentative D call TRBD1 (6 bases). The germline V gene encodes CDR1 LGHNA and CDR2 YNFKEQ. The CDR3 is 16 residues long. With 4 bases removed from V and 4 bases from J, the gap between germline ends came to 14 bases. The CDR3 spells CASSPQSGAGANVLTF. DNA for the CDR3: TGTGCCAGCAGCCCCCAATCAGGGGCCGGGGCCAACGTCCTGACTTTC.

This clonotype showed up just a few times. Just one base apart from a much larger clone, this may be a read error. The conserved final phenylalanine or tryptophan is absent from the CDR3, which likely points to a read error. The chain recombines TRBV28 with TRBJ1-2; 8 bases are a match to TRBD1. This CDR3 spans 13 amino acids. The J segment lost 8 bases and the V segment lost 6 bases, leaving 8 bases of the junction unmatched. Germline CDR1 reads MDHEN; CDR2 reads SYDVKM. Written as DNA, the CDR3 is TGTGCCAGCAGGCGGCAGGGGGCAAGGGGCTACACCCTC. It is translated as CASRRQGARGYTL.

This clonotype was found many times. The chain carries TRBV19 and TRBJ1-5; no reliable D call. This CDR3 contains 15 residues. V lost 5 bases and J lost 2, with 13 bases in between. The germline V gene encodes CDR1 LNHDA and CDR2 SQIVND (reference sequence). The CDR3 loop is CASSSLWLGNQPQHF. The CDR3, as DNA: TGTGCCAGTAGTTCCCTCTGGTTGGGCAATCAGCCCCAGCATTTT.

With respect to this clonotype: A much more abundant neighbour one base away suggests this may be a read error. The chain joins TRBV20-1 to TRBJ1-5; no reliable D call. Trimming removed 0 bases from V and 5 bases from J, with 11 bases in between. The CDR3 covers 14 residues. The germline CDR1 and CDR2 sequences are DFQATT and SNEGSKA (reference sequence). The CDR3, as DNA: TGCAGTGCTAGAGACAGGAGTGGCCATCAGCCCCAGCATTTT. It codes for CSARDRSGHQPQHF.